The source of this T cell receptor beta chain is a study of response to subunit inactivated influenza vaccine. About this clonotype itself: Its cognate antigen is unknown.

TCRdb recomputed calls from the RT-PCR reads with MiXCR, one row per CDR3 protein. The table includes approximately 730,000 distinct CDR3 sequences, around 13% detected once. Findings and caveats of the study: Authors suggested that a seasonal influenza vaccination recruits few new T cells each time.

Germline V gives CDR1 MNHEY, CDR2 SMNVEV (reference sequence). This CDR3 contains 15 residues. V lost 3 bases and J 6 bases, leaving 14 bases between the germline ends. The V gene is TRBV27, the J gene TRBJ2-2, with D perhaps TRBD1 or TRBD2 (5 bases each). The material was PBMCs from blood, obtained 14 to 15 days before vaccination. The TCR originated in a man aged 50 to 60 who received an inactivated influenza vaccine. DNA of the CDR3: TGTGCCAGCAGTTTGCAGGGTTGGAGGTCCGGGGAGCTGTTTTTT. It codes for CASSLQGWRSGELFF.